Presented here are 4 T cell receptor beta chains from one specimen sequenced in a study of Ad26.COV2.S vaccination and SARS-CoV-2 variants. Treatment specified: roughly 20 received Ad26.COV2.S at low or high dose, single or two shots; five or six received placebo; per-sample allocation not given. Day 63 after the first vaccine or placebo injection was the time point for sampling. Profiling relied on immunoSEQ multiplex PCR, and the TCRdb table lists in-frame clones only, not all of them. Here the sample spans roughly 400,000 clones, approximately 89% being singletons. Sequencing used peripheral blood, obtained in a trial of Ad26.COV2.S vaccine versus placebo. Receptors were obtained from a person between 18 and 59 years old who received the Ad26.COV2.S COVID-19 vaccine or a placebo.

The chain carries TRBV28 and TRBJ1-1; a weak D match, TRBD1 (6 bases). Germline V CDR1 and CDR2: MDHEN, SYDVKM. This CDR3 is 12 amino acids long. V was clipped by 5 bases and J by 11 bases, with 15 bases between them. In DNA, the CDR3 is TGTGCCAGCAGTACAGGGTCCGGGTGGGCTTTCTTT. Amino acids: CASSTGSGWAFF.

V usage is TRBV5-4 and J usage is TRBJ2-7; 9 positions agree with TRBD2. CDR3 size: 13 residues. The germline V gene has CDR1 SGHNT and CDR2 YYREEE (reference sequence). V was clipped by 2 bases and J by 6 bases; unmatched bases: 3. CDR3 residues: CASSFLAGSEQYF. The CDR3 bases are TGTGCCAGCAGCTTCCTAGCGGGAAGCGAGCAGTACTTC.

The chain has TRBV11-3 and TRBJ2-1, with D possibly TRBD2 on 5 matching bases. The CDR3 has 14 residues. CDR1 and CDR2 from the germline V gene are SGHNT and YENEEA. Trimming cost V 3 bases and J 2 bases, with 8 bases left between them. The CDR3 sequence: CASSFSGAYNEQFF. The CDR3 DNA follows: TGTGCCAGCAGCTTCAGCGGAGCCTACAATGAGCAGTTCTTC.

This clone has a single count. The gene calls are TRBV4-2 and TRBJ1-1, with TRBD1 matching over 8 bases. Germline V CDR1 and CDR2: LGHNA, YNFKEQ. The CDR3 runs to 14 residues. The trim removed 3 bases at V and 7 bases at J, leaving 7 bases unmatched. DNA for the CDR3: TGTGCCAGCAGCCAGGACAGGGAGGGGAGTGAAGCTTTCTTT. This gives the protein CASSQDREGSEAFF.